These T cell receptor beta chains were read from a single sample in a study of Ad26.COV2.S vaccination and SARS-CoV-2 variants. The method was immunoSEQ multiplex PCR; TCRdb's version includes in-frame clones alone and lacks a portion of them. The top ten clones hold more than 3% of a sample with 350,000 to 400,000 clones, 80% to 90% of them seen once. Sequencing was performed on peripheral blood, taken in a trial of Ad26.COV2.S vaccine versus placebo. The receptors come from a person between 18 and 65 years old who received the Ad26.COV2.S COVID-19 vaccine or a placebo. Both conserved end residues are part of each CDR3. A D gene is named only where the DNA matches it firmly. For some rows the clone size is stated as once, few or many, or as a class when expanded; others skip it.

D gene: TRBD1; clone size: .; J gene: TRBJ2-2; V gene: TRBV6-6; CDR3 protein: CASSPTGGRTGELFF; CDR3 DNA: TGTGCCAGCAGTCCGACAGGGGGGCGAACCGGGGAGCTGTTTTTT
D gene: .; clone size: .; J gene: TRBJ1-4; V gene: TRBV19; CDR3 protein: CASKEGGLGEKLFF; CDR3 DNA: TGTGCCAGTAAAGAAGGGGGGCTAGGGGAAAAACTGTTTTTT
D gene: .; clone size: .; J gene: TRBJ2-1; V gene: TRBV5-4; CDR3 protein: CASSFGLAGADNEQFF; CDR3 DNA: TGTGCCAGCAGCTTTGGCTTGGCGGGGGCAGACAATGAGCAGTTCTTC
D gene: .; clone size: .; J gene: TRBJ1-4; V gene: TRBV4-3; CDR3 protein: CASSRQGITSEKLFF; CDR3 DNA: TGCGCCAGCAGCCGGCAGGGGATAACTAGTGAAAAACTGTTTTTT
D gene: .; clone size: once; J gene: TRBJ1-6; V gene: TRBV27; CDR3 protein: CASSSRGHNSPLHF; CDR3 DNA: TGTGCCAGCAGTTCTCGGGGCCATAATTCACCCCTCCACTTT
D gene: TRBD1; clone size: .; J gene: TRBJ1-1; V gene: TRBV9; CDR3 protein: CASSRQGLNTEAFF; CDR3 DNA: TGTGCCAGCAGCAGACAGGGATTGAACACTGAAGCTTTCTTT
D gene: .; clone size: once; J gene: TRBJ1-1; V gene: TRBV6-5; CDR3 protein: CASSSGWGTEAFF; CDR3 DNA: TGTGCCAGCAGCTCAGGGTGGGGCACTGAAGCTTTCTTT
D gene: .; clone size: .; J gene: TRBJ2-5; V gene: TRBV30; CDR3 protein: CAYRRGEKETQYF; CDR3 DNA: TGTGCCTACCGAAGGGGAGAGAAAGAGACCCAGTACTTC
D gene: .; clone size: .; J gene: TRBJ2-7; V gene: TRBV7-9; CDR3 protein: CASTSGNEQYF; CDR3 DNA: TGTGCCAGCACTTCAGGAAACGAGCAGTACTTC
D gene: .; clone size: .; J gene: TRBJ2-1; V gene: TRBV6-5; CDR3 protein: CASNPLPGPYNEQFF; CDR3 DNA: TGTGCCAGCAATCCTTTGCCCGGACCCTACAATGAGCAGTTCTTC
D gene: TRBD1; clone size: .; J gene: TRBJ2-7; V gene: TRBV4-3; CDR3 protein: CASSQATGESYEQYF; CDR3 DNA: TGCGCCAGCAGCCAAGCGACAGGGGAGAGCTACGAGCAGTACTTC
D gene: .; clone size: .; J gene: TRBJ2-1; V gene: TRBV5-1; CDR3 protein: CASNRESYNEQFF; CDR3 DNA: TGCGCCAGCAACAGGGAGTCCTACAATGAGCAGTTCTTC
D gene: .; clone size: .; J gene: TRBJ1-2; V gene: TRBV5-1; CDR3 protein: CASSSEVGAYGYTF; CDR3 DNA: TGCGCCAGCAGCAGTGAGGTCGGAGCCTATGGCTACACCTTC
D gene: .; clone size: .; J gene: TRBJ2-3; V gene: TRBV5-5; CDR3 protein: CASSSQTTGTDTQYF; CDR3 DNA: TGTGCCAGCAGCTCCCAGACAACGGGGACAGATACGCAGTATTTT
D gene: .; clone size: .; J gene: TRBJ2-5; V gene: TRBV18; CDR3 protein: CASSPSRDAGQETQYF; CDR3 DNA: TGTGCCAGCTCACCATCCCGGGACGCGGGACAAGAGACCCAGTACTTC
D gene: .; clone size: .; J gene: TRBJ1-4; V gene: TRBV4-1; CDR3 protein: CASSQAHSATNEKLFF; CDR3 DNA: TGCGCCAGCAGCCAGGCCCACAGTGCAACTAATGAAAAACTGTTTTTT
D gene: TRBD1; clone size: .; J gene: TRBJ1-6; V gene: TRBV5-4; CDR3 protein: CASSLGSRTGNNSPLHF; CDR3 DNA: TGTGCCAGCAGCTTGGGATCAAGGACAGGCAATAATTCACCCCTCCACTTT
D gene: TRBD2; clone size: once; J gene: TRBJ2-5; V gene: TRBV5-6; CDR3 protein: CASSLRLAGGFQETQYF; CDR3 DNA: TGTGCCAGCAGCTTGCGGCTAGCGGGGGGGTTCCAAGAGACCCAGTACTTC
D gene: .; clone size: .; J gene: TRBJ2-7; V gene: TRBV6-2/TRBV6-3; CDR3 protein: CASSFPSPRHEQYF; CDR3 DNA: TGTGCCAGCAGTTTCCCATCCCCTCGGCACGAGCAGTACTTC
D gene: .; clone size: .; J gene: TRBJ2-1; V gene: TRBV19; CDR3 protein: CASSIDPEGKMDNEQFF; CDR3 DNA: TGTGCCAGTAGTATAGACCCCGAGGGGAAGATGGACAATGAGCAGTTCTTC
D gene: .; clone size: .; J gene: TRBJ1-4; V gene: TRBV11-1; CDR3 protein: CASSLGRDEKLFF; CDR3 DNA: TGTGCCAGCAGCTTAGGGAGGGATGAAAAACTGTTTTTT
D gene: .; clone size: .; J gene: TRBJ2-5; V gene: TRBV2; CDR3 protein: CASSEGWGETQYF; CDR3 DNA: TGTGCCAGCAGTGAAGGGTGGGGAGAGACCCAGTACTTC
D gene: .; clone size: .; J gene: TRBJ2-3; V gene: TRBV6-5; CDR3 protein: CASSTSGVYTDTQYF; CDR3 DNA: TGTGCCAGCAGTACCTCGGGGGTTTACACAGATACGCAGTATTTT
D gene: .; clone size: .; J gene: TRBJ1-1; V gene: TRBV5-1; CDR3 protein: CASSLVGEEAFF; CDR3 DNA: TGCGCCAGCAGCTTGGTGGGGGAAGAAGCTTTCTTT
D gene: TRBD2; clone size: once; J gene: TRBJ2-3; V gene: TRBV5-1; CDR3 protein: CASSEGLALLGTDTQYF; CDR3 DNA: TGCGCCAGCAGCGAGGGACTAGCTCTCTTGGGCACAGATACGCAGTATTTT
D gene: TRBD1; clone size: .; J gene: TRBJ2-2; V gene: TRBV24-1; CDR3 protein: CATSDPGRTGNTGELFF; CDR3 DNA: TGTGCCACCAGTGATCCCGGCCGGACAGGCAACACCGGGGAGCTGTTTTTT
D gene: TRBD1; clone size: .; J gene: TRBJ2-7; V gene: TRBV5-1; CDR3 protein: CASSLVGRFPGLGQGAQSFYEQYF; CDR3 DNA: TGCGCCAGCAGCTTGGTCGGCAGGTTCCCAGGATTGGGACAGGGGGCTCAATCTTTCTACGAGCAGTACTTC
D gene: .; clone size: .; J gene: TRBJ2-7; V gene: TRBV5-1; CDR3 protein: CASSLYSGADEQYF; CDR3 DNA: TGCGCCAGCAGCTTGTATTCGGGGGCTGACGAGCAGTACTTC
D gene: .; clone size: .; J gene: TRBJ2-4; V gene: TRBV6-2/TRBV6-3; CDR3 protein: CASSYGTELAKNIQYF; CDR3 DNA: TGTGCCAGCAGTTACGGGACGGAGCTAGCCAAAAACATTCAGTACTTC
D gene: .; clone size: .; J gene: TRBJ1-3; V gene: TRBV2; CDR3 protein: CASSEDSRNTIYF; CDR3 DNA: TGTGCCAGCAGTGAAGACAGTCGGAACACCATATATTTT
D gene: TRBD1; clone size: few; J gene: TRBJ1-6; V gene: TRBV6-2/TRBV6-3; CDR3 protein: CASSLRGHSGGSPLHF; CDR3 DNA: TGTGCCAGCAGTTTAAGGGGGCATTCTGGTGGATCACCCCTCCACTTT
D gene: .; clone size: .; J gene: TRBJ2-2; V gene: TRBV29-1; CDR3 protein: CSVEGGGGELFF; CDR3 DNA: TGCAGCGTTGAGGGGGGTGGCGGGGAGCTGTTTTTT
D gene: TRBD1; clone size: .; J gene: TRBJ2-7; V gene: TRBV10-3; CDR3 protein: CATADREEEQYF; CDR3 DNA: TGTGCCACCGCGGACAGGGAGGAGGAGCAGTACTTC
D gene: TRBD2; clone size: .; J gene: TRBJ2-7; V gene: TRBV6-2/TRBV6-3; CDR3 protein: CASSSTSDVYEQYF; CDR3 DNA: TGTGCCAGCAGTTCAACTAGCGACGTCTACGAGCAGTACTTC
D gene: .; clone size: few; J gene: TRBJ1-1; V gene: TRBV5-8; CDR3 protein: CASSLDSNTEAFF; CDR3 DNA: TGTGCCAGCAGCTTGGACAGCAACACTGAAGCTTTCTTT
D gene: .; clone size: .; J gene: TRBJ1-1; V gene: TRBV9; CDR3 protein: CASSVDGVVNTEAFF; CDR3 DNA: TGTGCCAGCAGCGTAGATGGTGTTGTGAACACTGAAGCTTTCTTT
D gene: .; clone size: once; J gene: TRBJ1-1; V gene: TRBV4-3; CDR3 protein: CASSLGGNTEAFF; CDR3 DNA: TGCGCCAGCAGCCTGGGGGGGAACACTGAAGCTTTCTTT
D gene: .; clone size: .; J gene: TRBJ2-1; V gene: TRBV6-5; CDR3 protein: CASSSRWAFGNEQFF; CDR3 DNA: TGTGCCAGCAGCTCCAGGTGGGCTTTCGGGAATGAGCAGTTCTTC
D gene: .; clone size: .; J gene: TRBJ2-7; V gene: TRBV6-6; CDR3 protein: CASSYDREQYF; CDR3 DNA: TGTGCCAGCAGTTATGACCGCGAGCAGTACTTC
D gene: .; clone size: .; J gene: TRBJ2-3; V gene: TRBV5-1; CDR3 protein: CASSLAVDGTTDTQYF; CDR3 DNA: TGCGCCAGCAGCTTGGCGGTGGACGGCACGACAGATACGCAGTATTTT
D gene: .; clone size: .; J gene: TRBJ1-1; V gene: TRBV11-2; CDR3 protein: CASSLGRQAFF; CDR3 DNA: TGTGCCAGCAGCTTAGGTAGGCAGGCTTTCTTT
D gene: .; clone size: .; J gene: TRBJ1-6; V gene: TRBV6-5; CDR3 protein: CATTPAFYNSPLHF; CDR3 DNA: TGTGCCACCACCCCGGCATTCTATAATTCACCCCTCCACTTT
D gene: .; clone size: .; J gene: TRBJ1-3; V gene: TRBV5-1; CDR3 protein: CASSLERGGNTIYF; CDR3 DNA: TGCGCCAGCAGCTTGGAAAGGGGGGGAAACACCATATATTTT
D gene: TRBD1; clone size: .; J gene: TRBJ1-1; V gene: TRBV2; CDR3 protein: CASKTGGSTEAFF; CDR3 DNA: TGTGCCAGCAAGACAGGGGGGAGCACTGAAGCTTTCTTT
D gene: .; clone size: .; J gene: TRBJ1-2; V gene: TRBV10-3; CDR3 protein: CAISAGGGYGYTF; CDR3 DNA: TGTGCCATCAGTGCCGGGGGGGGCTATGGCTACACCTTC
D gene: .; clone size: few; J gene: TRBJ1-2; V gene: TRBV5-4; CDR3 protein: CASSFPRANYGYTF; CDR3 DNA: TGTGCCAGCAGCTTCCCAAGGGCCAACTATGGCTACACCTTC
D gene: TRBD2; clone size: .; J gene: TRBJ2-1; V gene: TRBV5-4; CDR3 protein: CASSTSGGANEQFF; CDR3 DNA: TGTGCCAGCAGCACTAGCGGGGGTGCTAATGAGCAGTTCTTC
D gene: .; clone size: .; J gene: TRBJ2-3; V gene: TRBV18; CDR3 protein: CASSPRTDTQYF; CDR3 DNA: TGTGCCAGCTCCCCACGCACAGATACGCAGTATTTT
D gene: .; clone size: once; J gene: TRBJ2-7; V gene: TRBV4-1; CDR3 protein: CASSQGGGDEQYF; CDR3 DNA: TGCGCCAGCAGCCAAGGGGGAGGCGACGAGCAGTACTTC
D gene: TRBD1; clone size: .; J gene: TRBJ1-2; V gene: TRBV7-8; CDR3 protein: CASSLADRENYGYTF; CDR3 DNA: TGTGCCAGCAGCTTAGCGGACAGGGAGAACTATGGCTACACCTTC
D gene: TRBD2; clone size: once; J gene: TRBJ2-3; V gene: TRBV4-1; CDR3 protein: CASSQGSGLAGAPGLRYF; CDR3 DNA: TGCGCCAGCAGCCAAGGTAGTGGCCTAGCGGGGGCGCCGGGCCTGAGGTATTTT
D gene: TRBD1; clone size: .; J gene: TRBJ2-5; V gene: TRBV7-6; CDR3 protein: CASSLAGGAGETQYF; CDR3 DNA: TGTGCCAGCAGCTTAGCAGGGGGCGCCGGGGAGACCCAGTACTTC
D gene: .; clone size: .; J gene: TRBJ2-1; V gene: TRBV18; CDR3 protein: CASSDQPGGRYNEQFF; CDR3 DNA: TGTGCCAGCTCCGACCAACCAGGGGGGAGATACAATGAGCAGTTCTTC
D gene: TRBD1; clone size: .; J gene: TRBJ1-2; V gene: TRBV5-1; CDR3 protein: CASSLAEDRANYGYTF; CDR3 DNA: TGCGCCAGCAGCTTGGCCGAGGACAGGGCTAACTATGGCTACACCTTC
D gene: .; clone size: .; J gene: TRBJ1-5; V gene: TRBV5-1; CDR3 protein: CASSTFGDEGQPQHF; CDR3 DNA: TGCGCCAGCAGTACCTTTGGGGACGAAGGACAGCCCCAGCATTTT
D gene: TRBD1; clone size: .; J gene: TRBJ1-6; V gene: TRBV2; CDR3 protein: CASFRDSNSPLHF; CDR3 DNA: TGTGCCAGCTTCCGGGACAGTAATTCACCCCTCCACTTT
D gene: .; clone size: .; J gene: TRBJ2-3; V gene: TRBV12-3/TRBV12-4; CDR3 protein: CASNLASAGTQYF; CDR3 DNA: TGTGCCAGCAATTTAGCTAGCGCTGGTACGCAGTATTTT
D gene: .; clone size: .; J gene: TRBJ2-2; V gene: TRBV12-5; CDR3 protein: CASGALGGIGELFF; CDR3 DNA: TGTGCTAGTGGTGCACTCGGGGGTATCGGGGAGCTGTTTTTT
D gene: .; clone size: .; J gene: TRBJ2-7; V gene: TRBV6-5; CDR3 protein: CASSYSGGAPYEQYF; CDR3 DNA: TGTGCCAGCAGTTACTCGGGGGGGGCCCCCTACGAGCAGTACTTC
D gene: TRBD2; clone size: .; J gene: TRBJ2-1; V gene: TRBV19; CDR3 protein: CASSTPPGLAGEANEQFF; CDR3 DNA: TGTGCCAGTAGTACCCCACCCGGACTAGCGGGGGAAGCCAATGAGCAGTTCTTC